This note documents a single T cell receptor beta chain sequence. Its antigen is undetermined. The data derive from a study of T cell repertoires in cytomegalovirus infection. TCRdb passed the reads through MiXCR, listing each CDR3 protein once. The table lists hundreds of thousands of distinct CDR3 sequences, approximately 31% of them singletons. The CDR3 covers 16 residues. The germline gives CDR1 SEHNR, CDR2 FQNEAQ (reference sequence). V was pared by 4 bases and J by 4 bases, with 17 bases between. The chain is built from TRBV7-9 and TRBJ2-1; maybe TRBD1 (8 bases). The receptor was isolated from a human donor in good health (CMV status not recorded). Some clones in this sample may be carry-over from other donors' samples. The material sequenced was cultured CD8+ T cells from PBMCs, taken from culture after CMV antigen stimulation. The CDR3 DNA sequence: TGTGCCAGCAGCTCGGGGGAGGGACAGGATTACAATGAGCAGTTCTTC. It is translated as CASSSGEGQDYNEQFF. Filled out from reference TRBV7-9 and TRBJ2-1, the complete variable domain reads DTGVSQNPRHKITKRGQNVTFRCDPISEHNRLYWYRQTLGQGPEFLTYFQNEAQLEKSRLLSDRFSAERPKGSFSTLEIQRTEQGDSAMYLCASSSGEGQDYNEQFFGPGTRLTVL.